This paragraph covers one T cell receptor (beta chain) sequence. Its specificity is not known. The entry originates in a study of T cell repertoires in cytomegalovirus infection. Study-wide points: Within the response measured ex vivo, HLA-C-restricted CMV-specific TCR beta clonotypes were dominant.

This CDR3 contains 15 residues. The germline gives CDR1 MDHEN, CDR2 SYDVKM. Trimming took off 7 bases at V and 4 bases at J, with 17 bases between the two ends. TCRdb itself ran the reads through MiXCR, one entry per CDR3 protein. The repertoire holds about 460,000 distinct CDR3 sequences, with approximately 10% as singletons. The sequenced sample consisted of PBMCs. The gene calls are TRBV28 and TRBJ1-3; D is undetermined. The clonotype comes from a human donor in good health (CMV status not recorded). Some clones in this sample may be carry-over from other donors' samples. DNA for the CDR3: TGTGCCAGCACGAGCGGACGGGGAGTCGGAAACACCATATATTTT. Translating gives CASTSGRGVGNTIYF. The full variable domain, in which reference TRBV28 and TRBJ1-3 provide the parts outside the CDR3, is DVKVTQSSRYLVKRTGEKVFLECVQDMDHENMFWYRQDPGLGLRLIYFSYDVKMKEKGDIPEGYSVSREKKERFSLILESASTNQTSMYLCASTSGRGVGNTIYFGEGSWLTVV.